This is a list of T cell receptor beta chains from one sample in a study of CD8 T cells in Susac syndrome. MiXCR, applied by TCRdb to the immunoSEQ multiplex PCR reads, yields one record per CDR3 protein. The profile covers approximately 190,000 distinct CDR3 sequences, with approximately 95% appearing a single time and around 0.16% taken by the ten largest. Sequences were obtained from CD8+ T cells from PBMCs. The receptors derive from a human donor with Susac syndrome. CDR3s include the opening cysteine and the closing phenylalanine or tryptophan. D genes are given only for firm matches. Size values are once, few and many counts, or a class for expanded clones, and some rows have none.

CDR3nt: TGTGCCAGCAGCCAAGATGTGGCGGGGGGCACAACAGATACGCAGTATTTT
CDR3aa: CASSQDVAGGTTDTQYF
abundance: -
j_gene: TRBJ2-3
v_gene: TRBV14
d_gene: TRBD2

CDR3nt: TGCAGCGTTGAAGGGACAGGGAATATCAACGAGCAGTACTTC
CDR3aa: CSVEGTGNINEQYF
abundance: -
j_gene: TRBJ2-7
v_gene: TRBV29-1
d_gene: TRBD1

CDR3nt: TGTGCCAGCAGCCAAGAAGGGGGCAGCAATCAGCCCCAGCATTTT
CDR3aa: CASSQEGGSNQPQHF
abundance: -
j_gene: TRBJ1-5
v_gene: TRBV4-2
d_gene: TRBD1

CDR3nt: TGTGCCAGCAGCGGACAGAGGTCCTACGAGCAGTACTTC
CDR3aa: CASSGQRSYEQYF
abundance: -
j_gene: TRBJ2-7
v_gene: TRBV28
d_gene: -

CDR3nt: TGTGCCAGCAGCTCCCCTTGGGGGATTCAAGAGACCCAGTACTTC
CDR3aa: CASSSPWGIQETQYF
abundance: -
j_gene: TRBJ2-5
v_gene: TRBV13
d_gene: -

CDR3nt: TGTGCCAGCAGTTTCCAGGGAGAGGGAAACACCATATATTTT
CDR3aa: CASSFQGEGNTIYF
abundance: -
j_gene: TRBJ1-3
v_gene: TRBV12-3/TRBV12-4
d_gene: -

CDR3nt: TGTGCCAGCAGACCCGGACTAGCGGGAGGTGGATACAATGAGCAGTTCTTC
CDR3aa: CASRPGLAGGGYNEQFF
abundance: -
j_gene: TRBJ2-1
v_gene: TRBV5-4
d_gene: TRBD2

CDR3nt: TGTGCCAGCAGATCTAGCGGGGGGGCCGGGGATGAGCAGTTCTTC
CDR3aa: CASRSSGGAGDEQFF
abundance: once
j_gene: TRBJ2-1
v_gene: TRBV12-3/TRBV12-4
d_gene: TRBD2

CDR3nt: TGTGCCAGCAGTTTATTAACCCCTGGGGTTTCAGCCCCCAAAGAGACCCAGTACTTC
CDR3aa: CASSLLTPGVSAPKETQYF
abundance: once
j_gene: TRBJ2-5
v_gene: TRBV27
d_gene: -

CDR3nt: TGCAGTGCTAGAGATCGCCTAGCGGGGGCTTTAACCTACAATGAGCAGTTCTTC
CDR3aa: CSARDRLAGALTYNEQFF
abundance: -
j_gene: TRBJ2-1
v_gene: TRBV20-1
d_gene: TRBD2